This T cell receptor beta chain was captured in a study of blood T cell repertoires in COVID-19. The CDR3 consists of 15 residues. The ends lost 5 bases at V and 10 bases at J; junction bases unmatched: 8. Germline V gene sequence: CDR1 SGHNT, CDR2 YENEEA. The table came from immunoSEQ multiplex PCR; TCRdb's copy has only in-frame clones and leaves some out. The sample holds fewer than 250,000 clones, 82% seen once. The rearrangement links TRBV11-3 to TRBJ2-1; 13 bases align to TRBD2. The sequence derives from a woman aged 60-75 years with COVID-19, enrolled during active disease. The source material was peripheral blood. The CDR3 DNA reads TGTGCCAGCAGCCCGAGGACTAGCGGGAGAAAAGAGCAGTTCTTC. Translating it yields CASSPRTSGRKEQFF.